This is a list of T cell receptor beta chains from one sample in a study of control samples from healthy donors and cancer patients. Only in-frame clones appear in the TCRdb table, and some are missing; sequencing was by immunoSEQ multiplex PCR. The table includes about 130,000 clones, approximately 84% detected once. Sequencing was done on a sample of blood. The receptors stem from a man between 18 and 29 years old in good health. Both conserved end residues are part of each CDR3. D genes are given only for firm matches. Clone size is not always given. Where it is, it says once, few, many or a class for expanded clones.

abundance: once; d_gene: NA; j_gene: TRBJ1-6; v_gene: TRBV19; CDR3nt: TGTGCCAGTAGTATAGGACAGAGCAATTCACCCCTCCACTTT; CDR3aa: CASSIGQSNSPLHF
abundance: NA; d_gene: TRBD1; j_gene: TRBJ2-7; v_gene: TRBV7-2; CDR3nt: TGTGCCAGCAGCCCCCGGACAGGGGCATCCTACGAGCAGTACTTC; CDR3aa: CASSPRTGASYEQYF
abundance: NA; d_gene: TRBD1; j_gene: TRBJ1-2; v_gene: TRBV7-3; CDR3nt: TGTGCCAGCAGCTTTCAGGGAGGGGGCGGCTACACCTTC; CDR3aa: CASSFQGGGGYTF
abundance: NA; d_gene: NA; j_gene: TRBJ1-1; v_gene: TRBV11-3; CDR3nt: TGTGCCAGCAGCTCGTCCCGGGAGAACACTGAAGCTTTCTTT; CDR3aa: CASSSSRENTEAFF
abundance: NA; d_gene: TRBD2; j_gene: TRBJ2-7; v_gene: TRBV5-6; CDR3nt: TGTGCCAGCAGCTTCTCTAGCGGGAGTTACGAGCAGTACTTC; CDR3aa: CASSFSSGSYEQYF
abundance: NA; d_gene: TRBD1; j_gene: TRBJ2-3; v_gene: TRBV6-6; CDR3nt: TGTGCCAGCAGCGGACAGGGTAGCACAGATACGCAGTATTTT; CDR3aa: CASSGQGSTDTQYF
abundance: NA; d_gene: NA; j_gene: TRBJ1-1; v_gene: TRBV5-1; CDR3nt: TGCGCCAGCAGCTTGCAGGTCGGAGTCCCAGCCGAAGCTTTCTTT; CDR3aa: CASSLQVGVPAEAFF
abundance: NA; d_gene: NA; j_gene: TRBJ2-7; v_gene: TRBV4-3; CDR3nt: TGCGCCAGCAGCCAAGAAGATAGGGTTTTTGACGAGCAGTACTTC; CDR3aa: CASSQEDRVFDEQYF
abundance: NA; d_gene: NA; j_gene: TRBJ1-1; v_gene: TRBV10-3; CDR3nt: TGTGCCATCAGTGGGACGGGAAACACTGAAGCTTTCTTT; CDR3aa: CAISGTGNTEAFF
abundance: NA; d_gene: TRBD1; j_gene: TRBJ2-5; v_gene: TRBV28; CDR3nt: TGTGCCAGCAGTCCAGGGACAGGGGCAAAGATGGAGACCCAGTACTTC; CDR3aa: CASSPGTGAKMETQYF
abundance: NA; d_gene: NA; j_gene: TRBJ1-4; v_gene: TRBV3-1/TRBV3-2; CDR3nt: TGTGCCAGCAGCGTGTTGGATAATGAAAAACTGTTTTTT; CDR3aa: CASSVLDNEKLFF
abundance: NA; d_gene: NA; j_gene: TRBJ1-1; v_gene: TRBV6-5; CDR3nt: TGTGCCAGCTCCCGGGGGTGGGACACTGAAGCTTTCTTT; CDR3aa: CASSRGWDTEAFF
abundance: NA; d_gene: NA; j_gene: TRBJ2-4; v_gene: TRBV19; CDR3nt: TGTGCCAGTAGTGGATACATTCAGTACTTC; CDR3aa: CASSGYIQYF
abundance: NA; d_gene: NA; j_gene: TRBJ1-6; v_gene: TRBV12-3/TRBV12-4; CDR3nt: TGTGCCAGCAGTTTATTGTCAAATTCACCCCTCCACTTT; CDR3aa: CASSLLSNSPLHF
abundance: once; d_gene: NA; j_gene: TRBJ2-7; v_gene: TRBV29-1; CDR3nt: TGCAGCGTTGGAGGGGTGGGCGGAACCTACGAGCAGTACTTC; CDR3aa: CSVGGVGGTYEQYF
abundance: few; d_gene: TRBD2; j_gene: TRBJ2-2; v_gene: TRBV10-2; CDR3nt: TGCGCCAGCAGCATAGCGGGAGGGCCCTATGGCGGGGAGCTGTTTTTT; CDR3aa: CASSIAGGPYGGELFF
abundance: NA; d_gene: TRBD2; j_gene: TRBJ2-1; v_gene: TRBV7-3; CDR3nt: TGTGCCAGCAGCTTAATGACTAGCGGGAGGCAAGGAGATGAGCAGTTCTTC; CDR3aa: CASSLMTSGRQGDEQFF